This note documents a single T cell receptor (beta chain) sequence. As yet, its antigen is unknown. Donors were nominally healthy when sampled, though unrecorded immune exposures were likely. Amplification used 60 Vbeta primers and 13 Jbeta primers. Sequencing was performed with immunoSEQ multiplex PCR; in TCRdb, only in-frame clones are kept and a portion is missing. The data hold 250,000 to 350,000 clones, with under 80% observed a single time. The sample is drawn from a study of cytomegalovirus exposure and HLA in healthy donors. Findings and limits, study-wide: It was reported that the classifier diagnosed cytomegalovirus status with high specificity and sensitivity in both the original and validation cohorts. Productive rates of about 87% or about 30% were seen for most TCR beta V segments in an earlier analysis.

Germline V gene sequence: CDR1 SNHLY, CDR2 FYNNEI. V trimming: 6 bases; J trimming: 2 bases; junction bases outside the gene matches: 5. CDR3 size: 14 residues. The TCR sequence derives from a female donor in good health and CMV-seronegative. The chain is built from TRBV2 and TRBJ2-3; 7 bases align to TRBD2. Sequenced material: PBMCs. As DNA, the CDR3 is TGTGCCAGCAGCTGGGACTACTCCACAGATACGCAGTATTTT. Translated, it gives CASSWDYSTDTQYF.